These 2 T cell receptor beta chains share one sample of origin, sequenced in a study of T-cell reconstitution after alpha-beta-depleted transplantation in children (dated by TCRdb to 2015 to 2016). The library came from PCR. Sequencing relied on an Illumina HiSeq 2500. To normalize quantification of the TCRbeta repertoire, the TCR libraries were built with molecular barcoding that relied on unique molecular identifiers. The public reads were reanalyzed by TCRdb: fastp trimming at Q25, MiXCR alignment, in-frame beta chains only. Every CDR3 protein is listed once, alongside the most common genes and DNA of its rows. Recorded for this sample are 440,000 or so distinct CDR3 sequences; 9.5% to 13% of them occurred a single time. Clones ranked in the top ten supply 4.5% to 6.5% of the sample. The sequenced sample was PBMCs from the stem cell graft donor, obtained from the stem cell graft. All receptors derive from a human donor who donated a stem cell graft to a child with acute myeloid leukemia.

In its sample, this clonotype was seen once. The chain links TRBV20-1 to TRBJ2-7, with a weak D call TRBD1 (7 bases). The CDR3 is 14 amino acids. Germline lookup yields CDR1 DFQATT and CDR2 SNEGSKA (reference sequence). As DNA, the CDR3 is TGCTGCGCTGGGGGGAGACAGGGTACCTACGAGCAGTACTTC. Amino acids: CCAGGRQGTYEQYF.

This clonotype has more than one count but fewer than ten. This rearrangement joins TRBV4-1 to TRBJ2-7; 7 bases agree with TRBD1. From germline, CDR1 is MGHRA and CDR2 YSYEKL. This CDR3 contains 16 residues. The V and J ends lost 0 bases and 3 bases, in that order; junction bases with no gene match: 8. CDR3 region: CASSQDLRTGFYEQYV. CDR3 coding DNA: TGCGCCAGCAGCCAAGATCTACGGACAGGCTTCTACGAGCAGTACGTC.